Each of the 28 T cell receptor beta chains below was sequenced from the same sample in a study of identical twins' blood T cells. Each CDR3 protein is one row after TCRdb ran MiXCR on the 5' RACE reads. Of hundreds of thousands of distinct CDR3 sequences in the sample, about 28% were seen once. Sequences were obtained from PBMCs. These TCRs come from a woman between 18 and 49 years old in good health.

The gene calls are TRBV3-1 and TRBJ2-3; D is undetermined. This CDR3 comprises 12 residues. Germline lookup yields CDR1 LGHDT and CDR2 YNNKEL (reference sequence). Trimming took 1 base from V and 6 from J, leaving 5 bases between them. In DNA, the CDR3 is TGTGCCAGCAGCCAAGTTTCGGATACGCAGTATTTT. This translates into CASSQVSDTQYF.

Notes on this clonotype: Given a much more abundant clone one base away, this may be a read error. J is TRBJ1-1 and V is TRBV5-1; the D is unclear. Germline values: CDR1 SGHRS, CDR2 YFSETQ. The CDR3 consists of 14 residues. The CDR3 DNA reads as TGCGCCATCAGCTTTGGGCTAAGGGACACTGAAGCTTTCTTT. This sequence encodes CAISFGLRDTEAFF.

This chain uses TRBV20-1 with TRBJ1-2; D is undetermined. Germline CDR1 is DFQATT and CDR2 is SNEGSKA (reference sequence). CDR3 size: 11 residues. V gave up 7 bases and J gave up 5 bases, with 11 bases separating them. CDR3 bases: TGCAGTGTAGGGCGCCTTTATGGCTACACCTTC. Translation gives CSVGRLYGYTF.

The V and J genes are TRBV10-3 and TRBJ1-5, with D perhaps matching TRBD1 (6 bases). This CDR3 contains 13 residues. The germline V gene encodes CDR1 ENHRY and CDR2 SYGVKD. V was shortened by 6 bases and J by 3 bases, with 9 bases between the two germline ends. CDR3 sequence: CAISTGTNQPQHF. The CDR3 DNA is TGTGCCATCAGCACAGGGACCAATCAGCCCCAGCATTTT.

This clonotype was detected a few times. This sequence joins TRBV3-1 and TRBJ1-1, with no clear D. CDR3 size: 15 residues. CDR1 is LGHDT and CDR2 is YNNKEL in the germline V gene (reference sequence). With 1 base removed from V and 7 bases from J, the gap between germline ends came to 16 bases. CDR3 nucleotide sequence: TGTGCCAGCAGCCAAGCCCGAGCTTCTGGTAATGAAGCTTTCTTT. Translated, it gives CASSQARASGNEAFF.

The chain couples TRBV7-9 to TRBJ2-7, with TRBD1 matching 8 bases. Germline V gene lookup returns CDR1 SEHNR and CDR2 FQNEAQ (reference sequence). The CDR3 loop spans 17 amino acids. The V and J ends lost 5 bases and 1 base, in that order; junction bases with no gene match: 13. CDR3 in amino acids: CASSLINAGTGSYEQYF. CDR3 coding DNA: TGTGCCAGCAGCCTAATAAATGCCGGGACAGGATCCTACGAGCAGTACTTC.

The CDR3 reads CASSYSGPAGEKLFF. The CDR3, as DNA: TGTGCCAGCAGTTACTCGGGTCCTGCGGGAGAAAAACTGTTTTTT. This chain connects TRBV6-5 to TRBJ1-4, with D uncertain. The CDR3 runs to 15 residues. Trimming cost V 0 bases and J 8 bases, with 13 bases left between them. Per germline, CDR1 MNHEY and CDR2 SVGAGI.

This clonotype has a count of ten or more. The rearrangement uses TRBV6-2 or TRBV6-3 and TRBJ1-1; the D is unclear. The CDR3 extends over 12 amino acids. Germline CDR1 and CDR2: MNHEY and SVGEGT. Deletions cut 5 bases from V and 8 bases from J, with 12 bases between. The CDR3 here is CASSPVGFEAFF. CDR3 coding DNA: TGTGCCAGCAGTCCCGTGGGGTTCGAAGCTTTCTTT.

This clonotype appeared a few times. The genes are TRBV7-6 and TRBJ1-3; no reliable D call. The germline V gene has CDR1 SGHVS and CDR2 FNYEAQ. Deletions cut 5 bases from V and 4 bases from J, with 15 bases between. The CDR3 covers 15 residues. CDR3 in DNA: TGTGCCAGCAGCGCTGGCCTCTCTAGGGGAAACACCATATATTTT. Amino acids: CASSAGLSRGNTIYF.

This clonotype was seen many times. The gene calls are TRBV29-1 and TRBJ1-1; 7 bases are shared with TRBD1. With 4 bases clipped from V and 3 bases from J, the junction kept 5 bases outside the gene matches. In germline, CDR1 is SQVTM, CDR2 ANQGSEA. The CDR3 is made up of 13 amino acids. The CDR3 region is CSVGGGQDTEAFF. The DNA of the CDR3 is TGCAGCGTTGGCGGCGGACAGGACACTGAAGCTTTCTTT.

This clonotype was seen only a few times. V usage is TRBV11-2 and J usage is TRBJ1-1; a weak D match, TRBD1 (5 bases). The length of the CDR3 is 13 residues. Germline CDR1 is SGHAT and CDR2 is FQNNGV. V lost 4 bases and J lost 2, with 8 bases in between. The CDR3 nucleotides read TGTGCCAGCAGCTGGGGGGTCAACACTGAAGCTTTCTTT. Translating it yields CASSWGVNTEAFF.

This clonotype came up a few times. The chain joins TRBV27 to TRBJ2-1, with 15 bases aligning to TRBD2. The CDR3 contains 17 residues. The junction had 7 bases not matched to a gene; V was cut back by 7 bases and J by 3 bases. CDR1 and CDR2 (germline): MNHEY, SMNVEV (reference sequence). In nucleotides, the CDR3 is TGTGCCAGCAAGAGGGGACTAGCGGGAGGAATCTACAATGAGCAGTTCTTC. Translating it yields CASKRGLAGGIYNEQFF.

The J gene is TRBJ1-1, the V gene TRBV7-3; D is unresolved. The CDR3 length is 14 residues. V was clipped by 5 bases and J by 7 bases, with 17 bases between them. Per germline, CDR1 SGHTA and CDR2 FQGTGA. CDR3 in amino acids: CASSPNHASNEAFF. CDR3 nucleotides: TGTGCCAGCAGCCCCAATCACGCATCGAATGAAGCTTTCTTT.

The chain carries TRBV6-4 and TRBJ2-1; TRBD1 or TRBD2 may be the D gene (5 bases each). CDR1 and CDR2 (germline): MRHNA, SNTAGT. This CDR3 is built from 15 residues. V was cut by 2 bases and J by 0 bases, with 8 bases left in between. CDR3 in amino acids: CASSDGDASYNEQFF. Here the CDR3 DNA reads TGTGCCAGCAGTGACGGGGACGCCTCCTACAATGAGCAGTTCTTC.

V is TRBV29-1 and J is TRBJ1-1; D ambiguous. Germline V CDR1 and CDR2: SQVTM, ANQGSEA. This CDR3 region has 14 residues. V was clipped by 6 bases and J by 5 bases, with 19 bases between them. This CDR3 reads CSVLRQAGFTEAFF. In DNA, the CDR3 is TGCAGCGTACTGCGGCAGGCGGGTTTTACTGAAGCTTTCTTT.

The chain employs TRBV6-2 or TRBV6-3 and TRBJ1-1; D is undetermined. This CDR3 is built from 14 residues. Germline loops: CDR1 MNHEY, CDR2 SVGEGT. The V end was cut by 2 bases, the J end by 3 bases, with 10 bases between. This CDR3 reads CASSYPYKYTEAFF. Written as DNA, the CDR3 is TGTGCCAGCAGTTACCCTTATAAGTACACTGAAGCTTTCTTT.

This clonotype was counted a few times. The chain employs TRBV9 and TRBJ2-1; D could derive from TRBD1 or TRBD2 (6 bases each). The germline CDR1 and CDR2 sequences are SGDLS and YYNGEE. Trimming left V 0 bases short and J 7 bases short, with 14 bases between. This CDR3 has 15 residues. The CDR3 here is CASSVESGGGNEQFF. In DNA, the CDR3 is TGTGCCAGCAGCGTAGAAAGCGGAGGGGGGAATGAGCAGTTCTTC.

This clonotype was detected only a few times. The DNA for the CDR3 is TGTGCTAGTGGTTTATTGGCTGAGCAGTTCTTC. Translated: CASGLLAEQFF. The gene calls are TRBV12-5 and TRBJ2-1; no reliable D call. V was shortened by 3 bases and J by 9 bases, with 6 bases between the two germline ends. In germline, CDR1 is LGHNT, CDR2 FRNRAP. This CDR3 comprises 11 residues.

This clonotype was counted once. The chain combines TRBV28 with TRBJ2-1; D might be TRBD1 or TRBD2, each matching 7 bases. The ends were cut back, 5 bases at V and 3 bases at J, with 17 bases in the middle. The CDR3 loop spans 16 amino acids. The germline V gene has CDR1 MDHEN and CDR2 SYDVKM. The CDR3 loop is CASSEGGGTDYNEQFF. The DNA of the CDR3 is TGTGCCAGCAGTGAGGGAGGGGGGACAGACTACAATGAGCAGTTCTTC.

About this clonotype: One base away lies a much larger clone, so this may be a sequencing read error. Here the CDR3 omits its conserved ending phenylalanine or tryptophan, so a read error is the likely source. The CDR3 DNA sequence: TGTGCCAGCAGCCGACTTGACAGGGATGAAGCTTTCGTT. Translated: CASSRLDRDEAFV. The gene calls are TRBV3-1 and TRBJ1-1; 7 bases match TRBD1. The CDR3 covers 13 residues. Germline V gives CDR1 LGHDT, CDR2 YNNKEL (reference sequence). V lost 4 bases and J lost 7; bases outside the gene matches: 6.

V and J are TRBV5-5 and TRBJ2-1; D possibly corresponds to TRBD1 (5 bases). CDR1 SGHKS and CDR2 YYEKEE come from the germline V gene (reference sequence). With 4 bases removed from V and 9 bases from J, the gap between germline ends came to 14 bases. This CDR3 has 13 residues. In nucleotides, the CDR3 is TGTGCCAGCAGCGAGGTGGCAGGGTTTGAGCAGTTCTTC. It codes for CASSEVAGFEQFF.

A few counts support this clonotype. The chain recombines TRBV12-3 or TRBV12-4 with TRBJ2-1, with D perhaps TRBD1 (7 bases). The CDR3 is 16 amino acids. The V and J ends lost 6 bases and 0 bases respectively, with 15 bases between them. CDR3 sequence (DNA): TGTGCCAGCAGCCCGTCAGGGGGAGGCTCCTACAATGAGCAGTTCTTC. It translates to CASSPSGGGSYNEQFF.

The CDR3 DNA reads TGCAGTGCTAGAGAGTCGGGCAGCGCGTTATTACCCCAGCATTTT. Its protein is CSARESGSALLPQHF. The chain recombines TRBV20-1 with TRBJ1-5; D gene ambiguous. The germline CDR1 and CDR2 sequences are DFQATT and SNEGSKA (reference sequence). The V end was cut by 0 bases, the J end by 10 bases, with 19 bases between. This CDR3 has 15 amino acids.

In its sample, this clonotype was seen once. The chain couples TRBV19 to TRBJ2-2; 7 positions agree with TRBD2. CDR1 and CDR2 (germline): LNHDA, SQIVND (reference sequence). The CDR3 is 16 amino acids. Losses at the gene ends were 9 bases for V and 8 bases for J; bases not matched to a gene: 18. CDR3 loop: CASRAGAGVSTGELFF. DNA of the CDR3: TGTGCCAGCAGGGCCGGGGCGGGGGTTTCTACTGGGGAGCTGTTTTTT.

The chain recombines TRBV20-1 with TRBJ2-1; a weak D match, TRBD1 (5 bases). CDR3 length: 14 amino acids. Germline V gene sequence: CDR1 DFQATT, CDR2 SNEGSKA (reference sequence). V lost 2 bases and J 8 bases, leaving 16 bases between the germline ends. This CDR3 is CSARTQGRSDEQFF. The CDR3 nucleotides read TGCAGTGCTAGAACCCAGGGTAGGTCAGATGAGCAGTTCTTC.

This clonotype appeared a few times. The CDR3 DNA follows: TGTGCCAGCAGTGAAAATGGGGAGGTGGGGTCACCCCTCCACTTT. Amino acid sequence: CASSENGEVGSPLHF. This chain uses TRBV2 with TRBJ1-6; D unclear. The CDR3 totals 15 residues. The germline gives CDR1 SNHLY, CDR2 FYNNEI. V lost 2 bases and J lost 10, with 15 bases in between.

This clonotype was observed once. The V and J genes are TRBV7-9 and TRBJ2-5; no reliable D call. The germline gives CDR1 SEHNR, CDR2 FQNEAQ (reference sequence). The CDR3 is 15 amino acids. The V end lost 5 bases, the J end lost 1 base, and 14 bases lay between the germline ends. CDR3 loop: CASSLSTVSQETQYF. In DNA form, the CDR3 reads TGTGCCAGCAGCCTGTCCACGGTTTCCCAAGAGACCCAGTACTTC.

CDR3 in amino acids: CSVGEGGNTGELFF. CDR3 DNA: TGCAGCGTTGGGGAGGGGGGTAACACCGGGGAGCTGTTTTTT. The chain recombines TRBV29-1 with TRBJ2-2; D may be TRBD2 (7 bases). Trimming took off 4 bases at V and 2 bases at J, with 11 bases between the two ends. The germline V gene has CDR1 SQVTM and CDR2 ANQGSEA. CDR3 length: 14 residues.